This TCR beta chain was retrieved from a study of PD-1 blockade in classical Hodgkin lymphoma. Study information: The patients were dosed with nivolumab 3 mg/kg, infused intravenously every 2 weeks.

Details on this clone: Its specificity is unknown.

CDR3 length: 16 amino acids. Unmatched junction bases numbered 8, after V lost 0 bases and J lost 3 bases. Germline V gene sequence: CDR1 SGDLS, CDR2 YYNGEE. Study-level points and caveats: Complete responders possessed baseline diversity comparable to newly diagnosed patients.

Measured with immunoSEQ multiplex PCR; TCRdb has only the in-frame clones, and not every one. The sample holds about 90,000 clones, less than 95% seen once. This sample's time point: cycle 4 day 1 (C4D1), after five to seven weeks of nivolumab. Every patient had relapsed following autologous stem cell transplantation, and cohorts differed in brentuximab vedotin exposure. This TCR derives from a human donor with classical Hodgkin lymphoma. The J gene is TRBJ2-5, the V gene TRBV9; 7 positions match TRBD2. The sequencing here drew on peripheral blood mononuclear cells (PBMCs), taken before the fourth cycle of nivolumab. This CDR3 is CASSVATTSEKETQYF. As DNA, the CDR3 is TGTGCCAGCAGCGTAGCTACTACTAGCGAAAAAGAGACCCAGTACTTC.